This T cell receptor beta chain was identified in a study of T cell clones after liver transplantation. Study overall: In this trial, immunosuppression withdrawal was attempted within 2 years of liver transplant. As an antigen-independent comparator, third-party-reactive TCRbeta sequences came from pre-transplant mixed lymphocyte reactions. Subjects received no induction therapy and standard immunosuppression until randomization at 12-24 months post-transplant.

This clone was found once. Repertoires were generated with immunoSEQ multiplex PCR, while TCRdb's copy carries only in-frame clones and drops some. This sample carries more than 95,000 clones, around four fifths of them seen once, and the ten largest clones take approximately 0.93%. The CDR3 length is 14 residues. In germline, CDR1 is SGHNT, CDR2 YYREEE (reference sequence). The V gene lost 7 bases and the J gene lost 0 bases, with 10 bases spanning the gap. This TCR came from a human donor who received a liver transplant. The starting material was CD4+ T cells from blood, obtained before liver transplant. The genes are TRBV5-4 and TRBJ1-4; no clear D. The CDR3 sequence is CASGASATNEKLFF. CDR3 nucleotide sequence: TGTGCCAGCGGAGCCTCGGCAACTAATGAAAAACTGTTTTTT.